This T cell receptor (beta chain) was documented in a study of blood T cell repertoires in COVID-19. Turning to the study itself: Samples of COVID-19 (acute and convalescent) were obtained from the United States, Italy and Spain. PBMCs, B-cell-depleted T cells, or T cells were the source of the cDNA or gDNA that made up the material.

Trimming took 0 bases from V and 2 from J, leaving 14 bases between them. The CDR3 contains 17 residues. CDR1 is LGHDT and CDR2 is YNNKEL in the germline V gene (reference sequence). In the original analysis: Researchers report that nucleated cell counts were estimated from reference gene primer amplification. This table comes from immunoSEQ multiplex PCR, and its TCRdb copy is limited to in-frame clones, with some not included. The DNA gave D and trimming, while V, J and clone size come from that table. The sample lists 84,000 or so clones; 78% were seen once. Followed over time, Seattle patients had been enrolled while infection was active.

The chain is built from TRBV3-1 (or the pseudogene TRBV3-2) and TRBJ1-5; D not resolved. The sequence derives from a man aged 65 to 85 with COVID-19, enrolled during active disease. The sequencing sample was made of peripheral blood. CDR3 sequence (DNA): TGTGCCAGCAGCCAAGATCAGACAAGCTGGGGCAATCAGCCCCAGCATTTT. It encodes CASSQDQTSWGNQPQHF.